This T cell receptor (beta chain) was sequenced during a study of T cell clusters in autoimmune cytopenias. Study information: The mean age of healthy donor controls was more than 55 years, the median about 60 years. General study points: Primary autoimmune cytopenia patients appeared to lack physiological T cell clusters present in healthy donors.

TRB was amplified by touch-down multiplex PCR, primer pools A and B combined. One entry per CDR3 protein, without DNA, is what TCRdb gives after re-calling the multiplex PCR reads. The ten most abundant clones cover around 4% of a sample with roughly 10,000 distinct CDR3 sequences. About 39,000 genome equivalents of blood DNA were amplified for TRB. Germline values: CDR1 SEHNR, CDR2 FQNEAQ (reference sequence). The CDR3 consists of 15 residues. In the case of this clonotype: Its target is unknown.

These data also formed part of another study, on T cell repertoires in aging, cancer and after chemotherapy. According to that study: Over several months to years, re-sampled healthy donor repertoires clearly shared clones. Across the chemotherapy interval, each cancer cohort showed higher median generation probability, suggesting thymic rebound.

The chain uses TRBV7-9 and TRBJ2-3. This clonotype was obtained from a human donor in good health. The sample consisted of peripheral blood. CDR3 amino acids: CASSLGLLGPDTQYF. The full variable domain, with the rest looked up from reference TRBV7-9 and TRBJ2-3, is DTGVSQNPRHKITKRGQNVTFRCDPISEHNRLYWYRQTLGQGPEFLTYFQNEAQLEKSRLLSDRFSAERPKGSFSTLEIQRTEQGDSAMYLCASSLGLLGPDTQYFGPGTRLTVL.